Presented here are 20 T cell receptor beta chains from one specimen sequenced in a study of blood T cell repertoires in COVID-19. Libraries were prepared by immunoSEQ multiplex PCR; TCRdb keeps only in-frame clonotypes and omits some of them. Of 200,000 to 250,000 clones in the sample, around nine tenths are singletons; the top ten hold 1.5% to 2%. Source material: PBMCs or T cells enriched from blood (not recorded which). The receptors shown here come from a woman aged 45-59 years who had recovered from COVID-19.

J is TRBJ1-2 and V is TRBV19; 12 bases are shared with TRBD1. Germline CDR1 reads LNHDA; CDR2 reads SQIVND (reference sequence). The CDR3 loop spans 18 amino acids. V dropped 4 bases and J dropped 6; count of bases not matched to a gene: 15. CDR3 coding DNA: TGTGCCAGTAGTACACCGGGACAGGGGGCGGAAGGTAGGCATGGCTACACCTTC. It translates to CASSTPGQGAEGRHGYTF.

The J gene is TRBJ2-3, the V gene TRBV6-5; TRBD1 agrees at 9 bases. The length of the CDR3 is 15 residues. V shed 2 bases, J shed 3 bases, and the junction held 3 bases outside the gene matches. From germline, CDR1 is MNHEY and CDR2 SVGAGI. The CDR3 here is CASSYPGQGTDTQYF. CDR3 nucleotide sequence: TGTGCCAGCAGTTACCCGGGACAGGGTACAGATACGCAGTATTTT.

V usage is TRBV19 and J usage is TRBJ1-2, with a possible D match to TRBD1 (5 bases). Germline V gene lookup returns CDR1 LNHDA and CDR2 SQIVND (reference sequence). CDR3 length: 13 amino acids. V was clipped by 3 bases and J by 8 bases, with 13 bases between them. The CDR3 region has the DNA TGTGCCAGTAGTATTCGACAGCTAGACGGCTACACCTTC. Translating it yields CASSIRQLDGYTF. Based on the CDR3 plus reference TRBV19 and TRBJ1-2, the full variable domain is DGGITQSPKYLFRKEGQNVTLSCEQNLNHDAMYWYRQDPGQGLRLIYYSQIVNDFQKGDIAEGYSVSREKKESFPLTVTSAQKNPTAFYLCASSIRQLDGYTFGSGTRLTVV.

The chain combines TRBV28 with TRBJ1-6, with 9 bases aligning to TRBD1. The CDR3 runs 14 residues. Germline CDR1 MDHEN, CDR2 SYDVKM. Losses at the gene ends were 7 bases for V and 6 bases for J; bases not matched to a gene: 4. CDR3 DNA sequence: TGTGCCAGCAAAGGGACAGGGACTAATTCACCCCTCCACTTT. Translating gives CASKGTGTNSPLHF.

V is TRBV3-1 (or the pseudogene TRBV3-2) and J is TRBJ1-6, with 12 bases fitting TRBD1. The CDR3 extends over 17 amino acids. Trimming took 0 bases from V and 11 from J; bases not matched to a gene: 8. Germline CDR1 LGHDT, CDR2 YNNKEL (reference sequence). The chain's CDR3 is CASSQETGDRGRPPLHF. In DNA form, the CDR3 reads TGTGCCAGCAGCCAAGAGACTGGGGACAGGGGGCGTCCACCCCTCCACTTT.

This clone has only a few counts. The chain uses TRBV2 and TRBJ1-1; no reliable D call. CDR3 size: 12 residues. Germline V gives CDR1 SNHLY, CDR2 FYNNEI. Trimming pared 7 bases from V and 4 bases from J, leaving 10 bases between. Written as DNA, the CDR3 is TGTGCCAGCACCTACTCACTCACTGAAGCTTTCTTT. This codes for CASTYSLTEAFF.

V gene TRBV7-9 combines with J gene TRBJ1-4; 10 nucleotides line up with TRBD1. V was clipped by 6 bases and J by 7 bases; unmatched bases: 14. This CDR3 spans 17 amino acids. Germline V gene lookup returns CDR1 SEHNR and CDR2 FQNEAQ (reference sequence). The CDR3 DNA follows: TGTGCCAGCAGAATGACAGGGGGCCCCCGTAGGAGTGAAAAACTGTTTTTT. This gives the protein CASRMTGGPRRSEKLFF.

The gene calls are TRBV15 and TRBJ2-2, with a possible D match to TRBD2 (6 bases). V lost 3 bases and J 1 base, leaving 9 bases between the germline ends. Germline V CDR1 and CDR2: LNHNV, YYDKDF (reference sequence). The CDR3 runs to 15 residues. CDR3 in DNA: TGTGCCACCAGCAGGGGACTTGGGAACACCGGGGAGCTGTTTTTT. This codes for CATSRGLGNTGELFF.

This chain uses TRBV5-6 with TRBJ2-1, with TRBD2 matching over 7 bases. CDR3 length equals 12 residues. CDR1 is SGHDT, CDR2 YYEEEE, per germline. V trimming: 4 bases; J trimming: 9 bases; junction bases outside the gene matches: 4. CDR3 coding DNA: TGTGCCAGCAGCCTAGCGGACACTGAGCAGTTCTTC. This sequence encodes CASSLADTEQFF. Full variable domain (remainder filled in from reference TRBV5-6 and TRBJ2-1): DAGVTQSPTHLIKTRGQQVTLRCSPKSGHDTVSWYQQALGQGPQFIFQYYEEEERQRGNFPDRFSGHQFPNYSSELNVNALLLGDSALYLCASSLADTEQFFGPGTRLTVL.

The chain has TRBV7-9 and TRBJ1-2; possible D gene TRBD1, 5 bases. V shed 1 base and J shed 4 bases, with 13 bases lying between them. Germline-derived CDR1 and CDR2 are SEHNR and FQNEAQ (reference sequence). This CDR3 is built from 15 residues. CDR3 DNA sequence: TGTGCCAGCAGCTTAGGCCGGGGGGGAATCTATGGCTACACCTTC. Translated: CASSLGRGGIYGYTF.

On this clone itself: A read error may produce the germline difference seen at one junction end. The rearrangement uses TRBV2 and TRBJ2-2, with 9 positions matching TRBD2. This CDR3 spans 16 amino acids. CDR1 and CDR2 (germline): SNHLY, FYNNEI. The CDR3, as DNA: TGTGCCAGCAGAGAAGCGGGAGGCGGGAACACCGGGGAGCTGTTTTTT. It yields the protein CASREAGGGNTGELFF.

The rearrangement uses TRBV5-1 and TRBJ2-1; perhaps TRBD2 as D (6 bases). The CDR3 length is 15 residues. Trimming took off 2 bases at V and 5 bases at J, with 14 bases between the two ends. The germline gives CDR1 SGHRS, CDR2 YFSETQ. This CDR3 is CASSLWGEWHNEQFF. CDR3 nucleotide sequence: TGCGCCAGCAGCTTATGGGGGGAGTGGCACAATGAGCAGTTCTTC.

This chain connects TRBV15 to TRBJ1-5; D remains ambiguous. Germline V gene data show CDR1 as LNHNV and CDR2 as YYDKDF (reference sequence). V lost 0 bases and J lost 7, with 7 bases in between. This CDR3 contains 13 residues. CDR3 in amino acids: CATSRDAGQPQHF. CDR3 nucleotide sequence: TGTGCCACCAGCAGAGATGCGGGACAGCCCCAGCATTTT.

The CDR3 loop is CASSQDLAGGSGANVLTF. The CDR3 DNA follows: TGTGCCAGCAGCCAAGATCTAGCGGGAGGTTCAGGGGCCAACGTCCTGACTTTC. This chain connects TRBV3-1 (or the pseudogene TRBV3-2) to TRBJ2-6; 11 positions agree with TRBD2. The CDR3 sequence is 18 residues long. The V segment lost 0 bases and the J segment 4 bases; nucleotides outside the gene matches: 5. Germline assignment: CDR1 LGHDT and CDR2 YNNKEL (reference sequence).

V and J are TRBV18 and TRBJ1-1; possible D gene TRBD1, 6 bases. V lost 3 bases, J lost 2 bases, and 13 bases lay in between. This CDR3 spans 15 amino acids. Germline loops: CDR1 KGHSH, CDR2 LQKENI. The CDR3 DNA reads as TGTGCCAGCTCACCGGACGGACAGCCAAACACTGAAGCTTTCTTT. This codes for CASSPDGQPNTEAFF.

V usage is TRBV4-1 and J usage is TRBJ2-5; 8 bases agree with TRBD1. This CDR3 contains 16 residues. After removal of 4 bases from V and 0 bases from J, the junction contained 7 bases not matched to a gene. CDR1 is MGHRA and CDR2 is YSYEKL in the germline V gene. The CDR3 spells CASSPGQAMYQETQYF. The CDR3 DNA reads TGCGCCAGCAGCCCGGGACAGGCTATGTACCAAGAGACCCAGTACTTC.

This clone has a handful of counts. Other DNA sequences of this sample code for an identical CDR3. The chain joins TRBV27 to TRBJ2-7; 9 positions match TRBD1. Germline trimming cut 2 bases from V and 1 base from J; bases unmatched to any gene: 0. Germline V gives CDR1 MNHEY, CDR2 SMNVEV (reference sequence). The CDR3 runs to 14 residues. The CDR3 nucleotides are TGTGCCAGCAGTTTAGGGACAGGGTCCTACGAGCAGTACTTC. Translation gives CASSLGTGSYEQYF.

The chain combines TRBV18 with TRBJ2-7; possible D gene TRBD1, 6 bases. CDR3 length equals 15 residues. V lost 2 bases to trimming and J lost 2 bases, with 13 bases between them. From germline, CDR1 is KGHSH and CDR2 LQKENI. Written as DNA, the CDR3 is TGTGCCAGCTCACCAAAGGGGGACCTTACCTACGAGCAGTACTTC. It encodes CASSPKGDLTYEQYF. Variable domain in full (rest from reference TRBV18 and TRBJ2-7): NAGVMQNPRHLVRRRGQEARLRCSPMKGHSHVYWYRQLPEEGLKFMVYLQKENIIDESGMPKERFSAEFPKEGPSILRIQQVVRGDSAAYFCASSPKGDLTYEQYFGPGTRLTVT.

The V gene is TRBV18, the J gene TRBJ2-1; a weak D match, TRBD1 (5 bases). V lost 3 bases and J lost 2, with 11 bases in between. The CDR3 runs 15 residues. Germline assignment: CDR1 KGHSH and CDR2 LQKENI. CDR3 in DNA: TGTGCCAGCTCACCCCCGGACAAGGCCTACAATGAGCAGTTCTTC. Translation: CASSPPDKAYNEQFF.

The rearrangement uses TRBV5-4 and TRBJ1-6; D possibly corresponds to TRBD1 (6 bases). V dropped 4 bases and J dropped 10 bases, with 15 bases sitting between them. CDR1 SGHNT and CDR2 YYREEE come from the germline V gene (reference sequence). There are 14 residues in the CDR3. The CDR3 region is CASSLDRIGSPLHF. The DNA of the CDR3 is TGTGCCAGCAGCCTTGACAGGATCGGGTCACCCCTCCACTTT. Combining the CDR3 with reference TRBV5-4 and TRBJ1-6 gives the whole variable domain ETGVTQSPTHLIKTRGQQVTLRCSSQSGHNTVSWYQQALGQGPQFIFQYYREEENGRGNFPPRFSGLQFPNYSSELNVNALELDDSALYLCASSLDRIGSPLHFGNGTRLTVT.